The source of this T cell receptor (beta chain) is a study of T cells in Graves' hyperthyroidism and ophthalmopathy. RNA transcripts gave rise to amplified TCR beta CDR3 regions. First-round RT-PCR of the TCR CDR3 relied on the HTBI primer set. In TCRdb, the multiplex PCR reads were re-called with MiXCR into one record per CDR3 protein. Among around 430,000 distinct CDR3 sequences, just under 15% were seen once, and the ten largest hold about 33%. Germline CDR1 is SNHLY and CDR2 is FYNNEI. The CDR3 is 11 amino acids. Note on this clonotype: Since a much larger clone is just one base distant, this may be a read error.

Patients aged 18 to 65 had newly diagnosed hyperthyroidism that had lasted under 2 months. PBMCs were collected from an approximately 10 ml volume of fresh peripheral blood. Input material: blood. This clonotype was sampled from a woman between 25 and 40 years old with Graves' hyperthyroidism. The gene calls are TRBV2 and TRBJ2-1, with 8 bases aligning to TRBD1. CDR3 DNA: TGTACCAGCACCAGGGGGCAAGGCGAGTTCTTC. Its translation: CTSTRGQGEFF.